This record covers a single T cell receptor beta chain. TCRB transcripts that were expressed got sequenced, as all of the isolated RNA had been reverse transcribed. Naive, central memory and regulatory T cell samples produced a mean of around 4 million reads. Clones were sequenced by immunoSEQ multiplex PCR, and TCRdb holds only the in-frame ones, with some missing. The table includes a few hundred thousand clones, approximately 13% detected once. The entry originates in a study of beta chain features in type 1 diabetes. Study as a whole: Fewer than 110 million sorted cells were examined across all samples.

The sequenced sample consisted of naive CD4+ T cells from blood. This receptor was obtained from a man aged 25 to 45 in good health.

CDR3 nucleotides: TGTGCCAGCAGCTTAGCGGGGAAGGCGTCCTATACGCAGTATTTT. Protein product: CASSLAGKASYTQYF. The chain has TRBV7-9 and TRBJ2-3; no clear D. V lost 0 bases to trimming and J lost 7 bases, with 14 bases between them. CDR1 SEHNR and CDR2 FQNEAQ come from the germline V gene (reference sequence). CDR3 length: 15 residues.